This is a list of T cell receptor beta chains from one sample in a study of shared clonotypes between healthy human individuals. The assay was immunoSEQ multiplex PCR, and TCRdb's table has in-frame clones only and misses some. The sample contains about a million clones, approximately 80% of which appear only once. The specimen was memory CD4+ T cells from PBMCs. The source of these receptors is a man younger than 30 in good health. Some clones in this sample may be carry-over from other donors' samples. CDR3s include the opening cysteine and the closing phenylalanine or tryptophan. The order of the fields is CDR3 DNA, CDR3 protein, V gene, clone size, J gene, D gene. D genes are given only for firm matches. Some rows mark clone size as missing; the rest say once, few, many or name a class of expanded clone.

TGTGCCAGCAGACTAAGAACAGGAGCTGGAAACACCATATATTTT	CASRLRTGAGNTIYF	TRBV28	.	TRBJ1-3	.
TGTGCCAGCAGCTTCAGGACAGGAAGACTAGCGGGAACGAACGAGCAGTACTTC	CASSFRTGRLAGTNEQYF	TRBV28	few	TRBJ2-7	TRBD2
TGTGCCAGCAGCGTAGCGGGGATCCAAGAGACCCAGTACTTC	CASSVAGIQETQYF	TRBV9	.	TRBJ2-5	.
TGTGCCAGCAGTCCCGACAGGGTCGGGGAGCAGTACTTC	CASSPDRVGEQYF	TRBV2	.	TRBJ2-7	TRBD1
TGTGCCAGCGAGGGGCCTGGAAACACCATATATTTT	CASEGPGNTIYF	TRBV2	few	TRBJ1-3	.
TGCAGCGTTTGGACAGTCAGAAACACTGAAGCTTTCTTT	CSVWTVRNTEAFF	TRBV29-1	.	TRBJ1-1	.
TGCAGCGTTGAAGGTATCCGACAGGGAAATCATGAGCAGTTCTTC	CSVEGIRQGNHEQFF	TRBV29-1	.	TRBJ2-1	TRBD1
TGTGCCAGCAGTTCCACCGGACAGGGGGGCAATCAGCCCCAGCATTTT	CASSSTGQGGNQPQHF	TRBV6-6	.	TRBJ1-5	TRBD1
TGTGCCAGCAGCTCGGCCTGGTCCGGTGGCTACACCTTC	CASSSAWSGGYTF	TRBV7-8	few	TRBJ1-2	.
TGCGCCAGCAGCTTGGCGGGGGATCGAGAGACCCAGTACTTC	CASSLAGDRETQYF	TRBV5-1	.	TRBJ2-5	.
TGTGCCAGCAGTCCGGGCCGGGGGACGGGGGAGGAGCAGTACTTC	CASSPGRGTGEEQYF	TRBV27	.	TRBJ2-7	.